The 3 T cell receptor beta chains below come from one sample, sequenced in a study of regulatory T cells in long-lasting Graves disease. The time point was: persistent/refractory GD, antithyroid drugs over 5 years with positive TRAb. PBMC RNA served as the TCR library source. Sequencing libraries for TCR beta were prepared with iRepertoire HTBI primers and Arm-PCR of CDR3 regions. One entry per CDR3 protein, called by TCRdb with MiXCR from the multiplex PCR reads. Of about 470,000 distinct CDR3 sequences listed, 20% are singletons. Source: peripheral blood mononuclear cells (PBMCs), taken when the disease was refractory, from a patient treated with antithyroid drugs. These receptor sequences come from a female donor with Graves disease.

This clonotype was seen more than once but under ten times. The chain uses TRBV4-1 and TRBJ2-7; unclear D gene. The V end was cut by 1 base, the J end by 9 bases, with 7 bases between. Germline V lookup: CDR1 MGHRA, CDR2 YSYEKL. The CDR3 extends over 11 amino acids. CDR3 DNA: TGCGCCAGCAGCCAAGGGCCGGGGCAGTACTTC. Translating it yields CASSQGPGQYF.

This clonotype was found many times. This sequence joins TRBV28 and TRBJ1-5, with 7 positions matching TRBD1. The V gene end was trimmed by 3 bases and the J gene end by 1 base; junction bases not matched to a gene: 3. CDR1 is MDHEN and CDR2 is SYDVKM in the germline V gene. This CDR3 spans 15 amino acids. CDR3 DNA: TGTGCCAGCAGTTTGCCGACAGGGAGCAATCAGCCCCAGCATTTT. This encodes CASSLPTGSNQPQHF. The full variable domain, in which reference TRBV28 and TRBJ1-5 provide the parts outside the CDR3, is DVKVTQSSRYLVKRTGEKVFLECVQDMDHENMFWYRQDPGLGLRLIYFSYDVKMKEKGDIPEGYSVSREKKERFSLILESASTNQTSMYLCASSLPTGSNQPQHFGDGTRLSIL.

This clonotype was observed a few times. The V call is TRBV28, the J call TRBJ2-7, with D tentatively TRBD2 (6 bases). With 7 bases removed from V and 7 bases from J, the gap between germline ends came to 11 bases. The CDR3 runs to 11 residues. Germline values: CDR1 MDHEN, CDR2 SYDVKM. The CDR3 protein is CASNRRGEQYF. The CDR3 bases are TGTGCCAGCAACCGACGGGGGGAGCAGTACTTC.